The clone carrying this TCR beta chain was counted a few times. The sample belongs to a study of T cells in Graves' hyperthyroidism and ophthalmopathy. TCR beta CDR3 regions were amplified from RNA transcripts. When the TCR CDR3 underwent first-round RT-PCR, the HTBI primer set was used. TCRdb re-analysed the multiplex PCR reads in MiXCR, keeping a single row per CDR3 protein. The table lists some 600,000 distinct CDR3 sequences, about half of them singletons. The CDR3 is 15 residues long. J lost 6 bases, V lost 5 bases, and 12 bases had no gene match. Germline assignment: CDR1 SGHTA and CDR2 FQGNSA. This TCR came from a woman aged 18-29 years with Graves' hyperthyroidism. The sample was peripheral blood or thyroid tissue (not recorded which). V usage is TRBV7-2 and J usage is TRBJ2-7, with TRBD1 matching over 8 bases. The CDR3 DNA reads as TGTGCCAGCAGCCTATGGACAGGGCCTAGGGCCGAGCAGTACTTC. This encodes CASSLWTGPRAEQYF.